A selection of T cell receptor beta chains follows, all from one sample in a study of T cell responses to AZD1222 COVID-19 vaccine. Clones were sequenced by immunoSEQ multiplex PCR, and TCRdb holds only the in-frame ones, with some missing. The table includes some 170,000 clones, roughly 91% detected once. The sequencing here drew on peripheral blood, taken on day 0 of AZD1222 vaccination. The receptors stem from an adult in good health. Each CDR3 is given without its conserved first and last residue. D genes are given only for firm matches.

D | J | V | CDR3
TRBD1 | TRBJ1-2 | TRBV5-6 | ASSIGQGLYGYT
. | TRBJ1-4 | TRBV7-8 | ASQIGTGNEKLF
. | TRBJ2-1 | TRBV28 | ASSQAGPKGQF
. | TRBJ1-1 | TRBV7-2 | ASSLRGHLNTEAF
. | TRBJ2-2 | TRBV2 | ASSLRALGTGELF
TRBD1 | TRBJ2-7 | TRBV6-4 | ASSPTGAGEQY
TRBD1 | TRBJ2-3 | TRBV5-5 | ASSDRGRTDTQY
TRBD1 | TRBJ2-7 | TRBV18 | ASSSSVTGDEQY
. | TRBJ1-4 | TRBV5-4 | ASSSDLLGEKLF
. | TRBJ1-1 | TRBV30 | AWSDGNTEAF
. | TRBJ2-3 | TRBV10-1 | ATNSDTDTQY
. | TRBJ1-1 | TRBV10-3 | AISETPQGEAF
TRBD1 | TRBJ1-3 | TRBV2 | ASGQGNPGNTIY
TRBD2 | TRBJ2-5 | TRBV7-9 | ASSGTSGGAETQY
. | TRBJ1-1 | TRBV12-3/TRBV12-4 | ASSSGGREAF
TRBD1 | TRBJ1-3 | TRBV30 | AGTGGVVTGNTIY
TRBD1 | TRBJ2-7 | TRBV11-3 | ASSSGQGYEQY
. | TRBJ2-2 | TRBV11-1 | ASSLELVGTGELF
. | TRBJ2-1 | TRBV2 | ASTRRGSYNEQF
TRBD2 | TRBJ2-3 | TRBV6-2/TRBV6-3 | ASSYTSLAGGSDTQY
. | TRBJ2-5 | TRBV20-1 | SASGRFSRETQY
. | TRBJ1-5 | TRBV28 | ASSYGGPNQPQH
TRBD1 | TRBJ1-5 | TRBV28 | ASSRSTGGHSQPQH
. | TRBJ1-3 | TRBV2 | ASRSSGNTIY
. | TRBJ1-5 | TRBV28 | ASTHHASYQPQH
. | TRBJ1-6 | TRBV25-1 | ASSPQGRNSPLH
TRBD2 | TRBJ2-1 | TRBV5-8 | ASSLLTSGPYNEQF
. | TRBJ1-3 | TRBV14 | ASSHGPGNTIY
. | TRBJ2-2 | TRBV7-8 | ASSPQWELF
TRBD1 | TRBJ1-6 | TRBV3-1/TRBV3-2 | AVRGAGNSPLH
TRBD1 | TRBJ1-1 | TRBV10-3 | AISEEGARLNTEAF
. | TRBJ1-6 | TRBV30 | AWSEGHRSYNSPLH
TRBD1 | TRBJ1-1 | TRBV29-1 | SGTRDRGTEAF
. | TRBJ1-3 | TRBV7-2 | ASSFDSSRNTIY
. | TRBJ1-3 | TRBV19 | ASSQQGEGNTIY
TRBD1 | TRBJ2-1 | TRBV10-3 | AISPQGASGRGEQF
. | TRBJ1-2 | TRBV27 | ASSSLDRNYGYT